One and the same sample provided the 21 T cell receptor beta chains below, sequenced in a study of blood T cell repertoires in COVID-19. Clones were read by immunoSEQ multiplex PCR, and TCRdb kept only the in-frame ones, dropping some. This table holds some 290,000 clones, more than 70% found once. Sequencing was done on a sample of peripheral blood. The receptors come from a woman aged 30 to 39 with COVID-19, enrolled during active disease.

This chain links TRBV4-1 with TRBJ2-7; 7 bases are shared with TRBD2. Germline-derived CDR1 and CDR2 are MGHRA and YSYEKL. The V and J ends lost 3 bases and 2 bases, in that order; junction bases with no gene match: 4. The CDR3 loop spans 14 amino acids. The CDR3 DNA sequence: TGCGCCAGCAGCCAGGAGGGACTACCCTACGAGCAGTACTTC. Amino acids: CASSQEGLPYEQYF.

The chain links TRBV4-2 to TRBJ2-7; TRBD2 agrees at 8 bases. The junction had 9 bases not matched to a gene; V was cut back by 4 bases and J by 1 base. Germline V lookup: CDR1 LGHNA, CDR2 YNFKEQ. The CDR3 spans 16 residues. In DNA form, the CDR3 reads TGTGCCAGCAGCCGACCGAGCGGGAGTAGGTCCTACGAGCAGTACTTC. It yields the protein CASSRPSGSRSYEQYF.

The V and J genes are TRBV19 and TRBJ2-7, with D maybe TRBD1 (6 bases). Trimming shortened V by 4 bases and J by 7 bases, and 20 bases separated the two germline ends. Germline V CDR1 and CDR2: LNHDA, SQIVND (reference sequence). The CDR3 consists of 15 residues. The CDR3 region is CASSTSPTGLEEQYF. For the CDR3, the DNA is TGTGCCAGTAGTACGTCACCTACAGGGCTGGAAGAGCAGTACTTC.

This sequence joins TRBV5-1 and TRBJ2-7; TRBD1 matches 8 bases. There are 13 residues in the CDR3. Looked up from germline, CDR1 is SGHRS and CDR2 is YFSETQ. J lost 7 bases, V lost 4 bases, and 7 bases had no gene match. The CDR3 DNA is TGCGCCAGCAGCCACCCGACAGGGGATGAGCAGTACTTC. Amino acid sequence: CASSHPTGDEQYF.

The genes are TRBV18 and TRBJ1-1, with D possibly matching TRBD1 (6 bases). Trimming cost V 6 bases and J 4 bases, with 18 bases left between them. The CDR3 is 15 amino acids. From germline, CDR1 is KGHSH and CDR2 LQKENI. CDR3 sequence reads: CASSPLTGISTEAFF. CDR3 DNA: TGTGCCAGCTCGCCCCTTACAGGGATCAGCACTGAAGCTTTCTTT.

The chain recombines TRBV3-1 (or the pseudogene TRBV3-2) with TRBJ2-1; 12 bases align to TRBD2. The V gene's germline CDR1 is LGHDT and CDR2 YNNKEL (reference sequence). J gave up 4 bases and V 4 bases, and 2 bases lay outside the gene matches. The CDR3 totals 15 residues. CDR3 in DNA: TGTGCCAGCAGCCGAGGGACTAGCGGGTACAATGAGCAGTTCTTC. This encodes CASSRGTSGYNEQFF.

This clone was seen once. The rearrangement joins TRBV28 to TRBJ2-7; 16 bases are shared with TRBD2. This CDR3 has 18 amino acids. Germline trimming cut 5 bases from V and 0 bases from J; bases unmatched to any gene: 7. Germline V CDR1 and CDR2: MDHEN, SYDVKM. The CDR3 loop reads CASSPGTSGRGNSYEQYF. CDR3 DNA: TGTGCCAGCAGTCCAGGGACTAGCGGGAGGGGTAACTCCTACGAGCAGTACTTC.

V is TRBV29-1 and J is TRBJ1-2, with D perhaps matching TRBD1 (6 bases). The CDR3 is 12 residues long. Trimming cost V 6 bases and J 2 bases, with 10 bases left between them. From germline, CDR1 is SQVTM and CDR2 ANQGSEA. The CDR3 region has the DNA TGCAGCGTCAACACAGGGAACTATGGCTACACCTTC. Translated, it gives CSVNTGNYGYTF.

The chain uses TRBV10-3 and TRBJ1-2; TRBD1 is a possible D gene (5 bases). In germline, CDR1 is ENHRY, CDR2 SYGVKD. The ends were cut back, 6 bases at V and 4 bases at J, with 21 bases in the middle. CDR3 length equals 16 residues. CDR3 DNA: TGTGCCATCAGCAGACAAGGACAAGGCTATAGCTATGGCTACACCTTC. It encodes CAISRQGQGYSYGYTF.

The CDR3: CASRGEAYLNTIYF. In DNA, the CDR3 is TGCGCCAGCAGGGGTGAGGCATACTTAAACACCATATATTTT. The chain links TRBV4-3 to TRBJ1-3; no clear D gene. Germline loops: CDR1 LGHNA, CDR2 YSLEER. The CDR3 has 14 residues. V lost 6 bases and J 6 bases, leaving 15 bases between the germline ends.

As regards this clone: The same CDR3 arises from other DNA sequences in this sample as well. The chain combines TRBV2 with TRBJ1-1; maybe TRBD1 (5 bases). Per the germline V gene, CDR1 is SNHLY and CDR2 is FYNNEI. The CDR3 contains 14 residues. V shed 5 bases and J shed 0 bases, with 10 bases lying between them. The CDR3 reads CASSREGLNTEAFF. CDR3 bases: TGTGCCAGCAGTCGGGAGGGGTTGAACACTGAAGCTTTCTTT. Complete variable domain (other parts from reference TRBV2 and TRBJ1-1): EPEVTQTPSHQVTQMGQEVILRCVPISNHLYFYWYRQILGQKVEFLVSFYNNEISEKSEIFDDQFSVERPDGSNFTLKIRSTKLEDSAMYFCASSREGLNTEAFFGQGTRLTVV.

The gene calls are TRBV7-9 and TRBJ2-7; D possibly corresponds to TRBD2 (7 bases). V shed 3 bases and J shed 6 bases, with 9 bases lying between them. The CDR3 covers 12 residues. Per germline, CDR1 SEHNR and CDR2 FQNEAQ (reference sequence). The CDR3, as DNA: TGTGCCAGCAGCTTTGGGGGGGCCGAGCAGTACTTC. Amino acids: CASSFGGAEQYF.

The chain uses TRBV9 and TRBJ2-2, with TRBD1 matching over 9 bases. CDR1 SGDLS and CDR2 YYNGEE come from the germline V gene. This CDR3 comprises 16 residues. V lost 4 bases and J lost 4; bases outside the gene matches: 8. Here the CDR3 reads CASSPPGTGLTGELFF. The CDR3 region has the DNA TGTGCCAGCAGCCCCCCAGGGACAGGGCTCACCGGGGAGCTGTTTTTT. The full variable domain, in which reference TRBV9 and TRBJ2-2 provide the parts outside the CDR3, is DSGVTQTPKHLITATGQRVTLRCSPRSGDLSVYWYQQSLDQGLQFLIQYYNGEERAKGNILERFSAQQFPDLHSELNLSSLELGDSALYFCASSPPGTGLTGELFFGEGSRLTVL.

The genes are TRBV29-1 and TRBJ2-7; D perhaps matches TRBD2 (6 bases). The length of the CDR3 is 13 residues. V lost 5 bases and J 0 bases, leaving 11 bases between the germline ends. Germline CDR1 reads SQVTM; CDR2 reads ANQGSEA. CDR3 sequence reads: CSVSGSFSYEQYF. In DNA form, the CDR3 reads TGCAGCGTTAGCGGGTCCTTCTCCTACGAGCAGTACTTC.

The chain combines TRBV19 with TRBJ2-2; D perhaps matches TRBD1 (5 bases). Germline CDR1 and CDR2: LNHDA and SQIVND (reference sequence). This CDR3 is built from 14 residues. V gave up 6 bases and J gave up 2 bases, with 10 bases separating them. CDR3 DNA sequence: TGTGCCAGTAGCATGACAGCTAACACCGGGGAGCTGTTTTTT. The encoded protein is CASSMTANTGELFF. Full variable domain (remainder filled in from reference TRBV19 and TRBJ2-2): DGGITQSPKYLFRKEGQNVTLSCEQNLNHDAMYWYRQDPGQGLRLIYYSQIVNDFQKGDIAEGYSVSREKKESFPLTVTSAQKNPTAFYLCASSMTANTGELFFGEGSRLTVL.

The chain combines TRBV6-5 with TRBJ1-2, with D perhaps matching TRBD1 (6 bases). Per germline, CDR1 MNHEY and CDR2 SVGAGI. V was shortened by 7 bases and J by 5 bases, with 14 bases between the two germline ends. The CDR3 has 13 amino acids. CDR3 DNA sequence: TGTGCCAGCACCCCGACAGGAGATTATGGCTACACCTTC. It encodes CASTPTGDYGYTF.

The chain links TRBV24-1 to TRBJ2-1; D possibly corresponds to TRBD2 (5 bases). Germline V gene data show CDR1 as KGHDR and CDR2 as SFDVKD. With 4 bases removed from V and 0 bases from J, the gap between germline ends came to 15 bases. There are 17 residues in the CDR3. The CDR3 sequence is CATSDPRLPSSYNEQFF. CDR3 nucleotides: TGTGCCACCAGTGACCCCCGACTACCTAGCTCCTACAATGAGCAGTTCTTC.

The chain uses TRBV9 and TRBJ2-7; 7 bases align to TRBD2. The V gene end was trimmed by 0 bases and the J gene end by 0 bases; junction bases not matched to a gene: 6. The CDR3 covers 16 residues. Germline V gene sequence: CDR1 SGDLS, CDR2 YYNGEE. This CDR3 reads CASSVGPSGPSYEQYF. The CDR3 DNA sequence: TGTGCCAGCAGCGTAGGGCCTAGCGGTCCCTCCTACGAGCAGTACTTC.

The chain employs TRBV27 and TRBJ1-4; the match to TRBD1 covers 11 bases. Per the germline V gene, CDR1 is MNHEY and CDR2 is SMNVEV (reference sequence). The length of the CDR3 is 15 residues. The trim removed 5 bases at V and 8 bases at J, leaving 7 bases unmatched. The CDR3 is CASSPWTGGDEKLFF. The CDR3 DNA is TGTGCCAGCAGTCCCTGGACAGGGGGCGACGAAAAACTGTTTTTT.

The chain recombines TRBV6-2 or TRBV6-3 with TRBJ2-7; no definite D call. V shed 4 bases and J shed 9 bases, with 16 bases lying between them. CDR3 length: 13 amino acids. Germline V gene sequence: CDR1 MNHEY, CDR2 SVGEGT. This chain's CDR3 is CASSSLLTAWQYF. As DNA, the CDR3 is TGTGCCAGCAGTTCCCTCTTAACCGCGTGGCAGTACTTC.

Written as DNA, the CDR3 is TGTGCCACCAGTGACCGGCGGCAGGGGAACACCGGGGAGCTGTTTTTT. This encodes CATSDRRQGNTGELFF. This sequence joins TRBV24-1 and TRBJ2-2, with D maybe TRBD1 (5 bases). Germline V CDR1 and CDR2: KGHDR, SFDVKD. CDR3 length: 16 amino acids. Trimming removed 4 bases from V and 1 base from J, with 12 bases in between.